What follows is one T cell receptor (beta chain) and its context. Its antigen is currently not known. Per-nucleotide qualities are absent, and no much larger clonotype sits a single base away. CDR1 and CDR2 were assigned from the germline V gene (reference sequence) as SEHNR and FQNEAQ. The V and J ends are trimmed by 8 bases and 5 bases, leaving 16 bases between them. From the cysteine up to the phenylalanine, the CDR3 has a length of 13 residues. CDR3 DNA is the only sequence kept; it has 39 bases, read in frame from the first base. Library preparation was by the immunoSEQ multiplex PCR assay. TCRdb re-hosts the immuneACCESS table, in-frame sequences only. Its copies lack some clones; in the studies checked, an unresolved V gene accounts for under half of them, and the cause for the rest is not known. The sample yields tens of thousands of clones; 90% to 95% were counted once. The ten biggest clones cover less than 5% of the sample.

This sample is part of a study of T cell changes during pregnancy in multiple sclerosis (dated 2019 in TCRdb). Background on the whole study: The study looked at changes in the T cell repertoire across pregnancy in women with multiple sclerosis.

The chain links TRBV7-9 with TRBJ2-7; the best D guess is TRBD2, with 6 bases matching. This clonotype was sampled from a female donor with multiple sclerosis, enrolled in a pregnancy study. The starting material was CD8+ T cells from peripheral blood mononuclear cells, obtained in the second trimester of pregnancy. CDR3 sequence: CASGTGDFNEQYF. The DNA sequence is TGTGCCAGCGGTACGGGGGATTTCAACGAGCAGTACTTC.